These 8 T cell receptor beta chains share one sample of origin, sequenced in a study of blood T cell repertoires in COVID-19. Here immunoSEQ multiplex PCR was the method, and the copy in TCRdb shows in-frame clones only, minus some. Found here are fewer than 300,000 clones, roughly 91% of them singletons; the top ten hold 0.95% to 1%. Sequencing was performed on peripheral blood. The receptors stem from a woman between 40 and 50 years old who had recovered from COVID-19.

The chain is built from TRBV5-4 and TRBJ2-5; TRBD1 matches 7 bases. V lost 0 bases and J lost 5; bases outside the gene matches: 7. The CDR3 is 15 amino acids. The germline V gene encodes CDR1 SGHNT and CDR2 YYREEE (reference sequence). DNA for the CDR3: TGTGCCAGCAGCTTGGGGACAGGTCCAAGGGAGACCCAGTACTTC. This gives the protein CASSLGTGPRETQYF.

This rearrangement joins TRBV13 to TRBJ2-1, with TRBD2 identical over 13 bases. Germline lookup yields CDR1 PRHDT and CDR2 FYEKMQ (reference sequence). The ends lost 5 bases at V and 5 bases at J; junction bases unmatched: 6. This CDR3 contains 16 residues. The CDR3 coding sequence is TGTGCCAGCAGCCTCAGACTAGCGGGAGGCAACAATGAGCAGTTCTTC. Its protein is CASSLRLAGGNNEQFF.

This clone was picked up a small number of times. This sequence joins TRBV9 and TRBJ2-3; 13 nucleotides align to TRBD2. In germline, CDR1 is SGDLS, CDR2 YYNGEE. Germline trimming cut 4 bases from V and 10 bases from J; bases unmatched to any gene: 9. This CDR3 comprises 15 residues. CDR3 DNA: TGTGCCAGCAGCCCCCGGACTAGCGGGAGCGGGGCGCAGTATTTT. This codes for CASSPRTSGSGAQYF.

V is TRBV7-2 and J is TRBJ1-1; D gene ambiguous. CDR3 length: 13 amino acids. The germline CDR1 and CDR2 sequences are SGHTA and FQGNSA. Trimming pared 3 bases from V and 1 base from J, leaving 6 bases between. CDR3 nucleotides: TGTGCCAGCAGCTTGGGGAGGAACACTGAAGCTTTCTTT. Residues: CASSLGRNTEAFF.

The V call is TRBV30, the J call TRBJ2-1; 9 bases line up with TRBD1. Germline V gives CDR1 GTSNPN, CDR2 SVGIG (reference sequence). The CDR3 length is 18 residues. After removal of 3 bases from V and 0 bases from J, the junction contained 12 bases not matched to a gene. The CDR3 loop reads CAWSGQGKGRSSYNEQFF. CDR3 DNA sequence: TGTGCCTGGAGCGGACAGGGGAAGGGGCGAAGCTCCTACAATGAGCAGTTCTTC.

The rearrangement joins TRBV10-2 to TRBJ2-1, with TRBD2 matching 11 bases. J was trimmed by 10 bases and V by 4 bases; bases with no gene match: 6. Looked up from germline, CDR1 is WSHSY and CDR2 is SAAADI. This CDR3 has 14 amino acids. The CDR3 DNA reads as TGCGCCAGCAGTGCCCTGACTAGCGGGGCCGAGCAGTTCTTC. Translating gives CASSALTSGAEQFF.

This clone was seen a handful of times. This same CDR3 is encoded by further DNA sequences in the sample. The CDR3 sequence is CASSPSGTDTQYF. The CDR3, as DNA: TGTGCCAGCAGCCCGTCGGGCACAGATACGCAGTATTTT. The chain combines TRBV5-4 with TRBJ2-3; no clear D. The germline V and J ends were trimmed by 4 bases and 1 base, with 7 bases remaining between them. Looked up from germline, CDR1 is SGHNT and CDR2 is YYREEE (reference sequence). The CDR3 loop spans 13 amino acids.

J is TRBJ1-4 and V is TRBV4-3, with a weak D call TRBD1 (5 bases). The CDR3 has 15 residues. Germline CDR1 LGHNA, CDR2 YSLEER. Trimming took 0 bases from V and 7 from J, leaving 12 bases between them. The CDR3 DNA reads TGCGCCAGCAGCCAAGAGGGGTCAGGGCGTGAAAAACTGTTTTTT. Translating gives CASSQEGSGREKLFF.